One and the same sample provided the 20 T cell receptor beta chains below, sequenced in a study of identical twins. MiXCR was run by TCRdb on the 5' RACE reads, yielding one entry per CDR3 protein. The sample lists approximately 700,000 distinct CDR3 sequences, approximately 6% occurring once. Sample: naive T cells sorted from blood. The receptors were sampled from a man younger than 30 in good health.

This clonotype has ten or more counts. This sequence joins TRBV6-5 and TRBJ2-3; 12 nucleotides line up with TRBD1. The trim removed 2 bases at V and 11 bases at J, leaving 8 bases unmatched. CDR1 MNHEY and CDR2 SVGAGI come from the germline V gene. The CDR3 length is 15 residues. Here the CDR3 reads CASSYTGDRGQRQYF. The CDR3, as DNA: TGTGCCAGCAGTTACACAGGGGACAGGGGGCAAAGGCAGTATTTT.

This clonotype has only a few counts. J is TRBJ2-1 and V is TRBV11-2; 9 nucleotides line up with TRBD2. CDR1 and CDR2 from the germline V gene are SGHAT and FQNNGV. This CDR3 contains 19 residues. Trimming cost V 1 base and J 1 base; bases outside gene matches: 11. The CDR3 spells CASSLVSVAGVGSYNEQFF. The DNA of the CDR3 is TGTGCCAGCAGCTTAGTAAGCGTAGCGGGAGTTGGATCCTACAATGAGCAGTTCTTC.

The gene calls are TRBV4-3 and TRBJ2-5; 8 bases match TRBD2. V lost 1 base to trimming and J lost 2 bases; unmatched junction nucleotides: 3. The germline V gene has CDR1 LGHNA and CDR2 YSLEER. The CDR3 extends over 15 amino acids. The CDR3 protein is CASSQVLAEQETQYF. The CDR3 DNA reads TGCGCCAGCAGCCAAGTACTAGCGGAACAAGAGACCCAGTACTTC.

This clonotype was seen only a few times. The V call is TRBV4-1, the J call TRBJ2-5, with D maybe TRBD2 (6 bases). Deletions cut 1 base from V and 2 bases from J, with 14 bases between. Germline V lookup: CDR1 MGHRA, CDR2 YSYEKL. The CDR3 runs to 16 residues. The CDR3 loop is CASSQATGVGQETQYF. The CDR3 DNA reads as TGCGCCAGCAGCCAAGCAACGGGAGTAGGACAAGAGACCCAGTACTTC.

This clonotype was seen a few times. V and J are TRBV12-3 or TRBV12-4 and TRBJ2-3, with D hard to call. The CDR3 consists of 13 residues. V lost 7 bases, J lost 0 bases, and 8 bases lay in between. The CDR3 is CASTRGSTDTQYF. The DNA for the CDR3 is TGTGCCAGCACCAGAGGTAGCACAGATACGCAGTATTTT.

This clonotype was observed at least ten times. This rearrangement joins TRBV24-1 to TRBJ2-2; perhaps TRBD1 as D (6 bases). Germline values: CDR1 KGHDR, CDR2 SFDVKD. Trimming removed 8 bases from V and 4 bases from J, with 7 bases in between. The CDR3 extends over 12 amino acids. CDR3 amino acids: CATTGVTGELFF. The CDR3 DNA reads as TGTGCCACCACAGGGGTCACCGGGGAGCTGTTTTTT.

The chain joins TRBV28 to TRBJ2-7, with D perhaps TRBD1 (5 bases). In germline, CDR1 is MDHEN, CDR2 SYDVKM. CDR3 length equals 13 residues. Trimming removed 6 bases from V and 3 bases from J, with 12 bases in between. The DNA for the CDR3 is TGTGCCAGCAGCCTCCCAGGGTACTACGAGCAGTACGTC. Encoded protein: CASSLPGYYEQYV.

The genes are TRBV7-2 and TRBJ2-5; TRBD2 matches at 7 bases. The trim removed 0 bases at V and 2 bases at J, leaving 3 bases unmatched. CDR1 and CDR2 (germline): SGHTA, FQGNSA. CDR3 length: 15 residues. The CDR3 here is CASSLAWTRQETQYF. DNA for the CDR3: TGTGCCAGCAGCTTAGCCTGGACTAGACAAGAGACCCAGTACTTC.

The chain is built from TRBV5-1 and TRBJ2-3; 7 bases are a match to TRBD2. CDR1 and CDR2 (germline): SGHRS, YFSETQ. This CDR3 is 16 amino acids long. V was pared by 0 bases and J by 2 bases, with 6 bases of the junction left unmatched. The CDR3 sequence: CASSLESSGLTDTQYF. In DNA form, the CDR3 reads TGCGCCAGCAGCTTGGAATCTAGCGGCCTCACAGATACGCAGTATTTT. The entire variable domain, with the rest obtained from reference TRBV5-1 and TRBJ2-3, is as follows: KAGVTQTPRYLIKTRGQQVTLSCSPISGHRSVSWYQQTPGQGLQFLFEYFSETQRNKGNFPGRFSGRQFSNSRSEMNVSTLELGDSALYLCASSLESSGLTDTQYFGPGTRLTVL.

There are a few counts of this clonotype. Here the CDR3 DNA reads TGCGCCAGCAGCACAGGGGGGTTGACTGAAGCTTTCTTT. Its protein product is CASSTGGLTEAFF. The gene calls are TRBV4-1 and TRBJ1-1, with 8 positions matching TRBD1. Per the germline V gene, CDR1 is MGHRA and CDR2 is YSYEKL. The CDR3 has 13 residues. The V and J ends lost 5 bases and 5 bases, in that order; junction bases with no gene match: 4.

The chain carries TRBV28 and TRBJ2-7; D is possibly TRBD2 (5 bases). The V end lost 2 bases, the J end lost 4 bases, and 12 bases lay between the germline ends. The CDR3 consists of 14 residues. Germline CDR1 MDHEN, CDR2 SYDVKM. CDR3 sequence: CASSLRFRGYEQYF. As DNA, the CDR3 is TGTGCCAGCAGTTTACGGTTTCGGGGATACGAGCAGTACTTC.

A remark on this clonotype: A read error is likely, as this CDR3 ends without the conserved phenylalanine or tryptophan. V usage is TRBV6-2 or TRBV6-3 and J usage is TRBJ2-5; possibly TRBD1 for D (5 bases). The V gene's germline CDR1 is MNHEY and CDR2 SVGEGT. The V end lost 7 bases, the J end lost 3 bases, and 18 bases lay between the germline ends. This CDR3 comprises 15 residues. In DNA, the CDR3 is TGTGCCAGCACCTATCAGGGTCCACCAGAAGAGACCCAGTACTAC. Translated, it gives CASTYQGPPEETQYY.

This clonotype was recorded many times. The chain links TRBV20-1 to TRBJ2-5, with TRBD2 matching over 10 bases. The trim removed 5 bases at V and 2 bases at J, leaving 5 bases unmatched. Germline CDR1 is DFQATT and CDR2 is SNEGSKA (reference sequence). CDR3 length equals 14 residues. DNA for the CDR3: TGCAGTGCTGACGGACTAGCGGCACAAGAGACCCAGTACTTC. It translates to CSADGLAAQETQYF.

The V gene is TRBV12-3 or TRBV12-4, the J gene TRBJ1-3; a weak D match, TRBD1 (6 bases). V was shortened by 6 bases and J by 4 bases, with 16 bases between the two germline ends. The CDR3 is made up of 15 amino acids. The CDR3 here is CASRTAGAGGNTIYF. In DNA form, the CDR3 reads TGTGCCAGCAGAACGGCGGGGGCGGGCGGAAACACCATATATTTT.

This clonotype has ten or more counts. The rearrangement links TRBV20-1 to TRBJ2-7; TRBD2 matches 10 bases. The CDR3 is 13 amino acids. Germline V gene lookup returns CDR1 DFQATT and CDR2 SNEGSKA (reference sequence). Trimming at V came to 1 base and at J to 3 bases, leaving 0 bases not matched to a gene. The CDR3 sequence: CSARGTSGYEQYF. The CDR3 DNA reads as TGCAGTGCTAGAGGGACTAGCGGCTACGAGCAGTACTTC.

This clonotype was detected ten times or more. This chain connects TRBV12-3 or TRBV12-4 to TRBJ2-2, with TRBD2 identical over 7 bases. J gave up 6 bases and V 6 bases, and 7 bases lay outside the gene matches. This CDR3 spans 14 amino acids. CDR3 sequence: CASRELRGAGELFF. The CDR3 DNA reads as TGTGCCAGCAGGGAGCTTCGGGGGGCCGGGGAGCTGTTTTTT.

In its sample, this clonotype was seen many times. The chain recombines TRBV9 with TRBJ1-1; the D gene is possibly TRBD1 (5 bases). The CDR3 covers 17 residues. Trimming pared 4 bases from V and 1 base from J, leaving 20 bases between. Germline V gene lookup returns CDR1 SGDLS and CDR2 YYNGEE. The CDR3 reads CASSSGLQGGSNTEAFF. CDR3 coding DNA: TGTGCCAGCAGCTCAGGTCTTCAGGGAGGATCGAACACTGAAGCTTTCTTT.

The chain links TRBV4-1 to TRBJ2-3, with D uncertain. This CDR3 has 13 amino acids. The germline V gene has CDR1 MGHRA and CDR2 YSYEKL. The germline V and J ends were trimmed by 1 base and 4 bases, with 6 bases remaining between them. CDR3: CASSQVSSDTQYF. DNA of the CDR3: TGCGCCAGCAGCCAAGTGTCATCAGATACGCAGTATTTT.

This clonotype has at least ten counts. This chain connects TRBV29-1 to TRBJ2-2; TRBD2 aligns across 8 bases. V lost 1 base, J lost 7 bases, and 8 bases stayed unmatched. Germline CDR1 is SQVTM and CDR2 is ANQGSEA. CDR3 length: 15 amino acids. The CDR3, as DNA: TGCAGCGTTGAAGCCGGGACTAGTGAATACGGGGAGCTGTTTTTT. Translating it yields CSVEAGTSEYGELFF.

This clonotype was counted ten times or more. This rearrangement joins TRBV20-1 to TRBJ2-1; D call uncertain. Germline lookup yields CDR1 DFQATT and CDR2 SNEGSKA (reference sequence). This CDR3 has 13 amino acids. V dropped 4 bases and J dropped 5 bases, with 12 bases sitting between them. CDR3 in DNA: TGCAGTGCTACGGCCTCATCCCACAATGAGCAGTTCTTC. Its protein is CSATASSHNEQFF.